A selection of T cell receptor beta chains follows, all from one sample in a study of shared clonotypes between healthy human individuals. Produced via immunoSEQ multiplex PCR; TCRdb's table is partial and in-frame only. The table includes some 690,000 clones, 90% detected once. What was sequenced was memory CD8+ T cells from PBMCs. The receptors stem from a man between 18 and 35 years old in good health. Some clones in this sample may be carry-over from other donors' samples. The CDR3 runs from the conserved cysteine through the conserved F or W. D genes are given only for firm matches. The size entry is marked missing in some rows and otherwise reads once, few, many or a size class.

clone size: NA; CDR3 length: 16; D gene: TRBD2; V gene: TRBV13; J gene: TRBJ2-1; CDR3 protein: CASSYRLAGGTNEQFF; CDR3 DNA: TGTGCCAGCAGCTACAGATTAGCGGGAGGGACGAATGAGCAGTTCTTC
clone size: NA; CDR3 length: 16; D gene: TRBD2; V gene: TRBV4-3; J gene: TRBJ2-7; CDR3 protein: CASSPGVAGGKYEQYF; CDR3 DNA: TGCGCCAGCAGCCCCGGGGTAGCGGGTGGGAAATACGAGCAGTACTTC
clone size: NA; CDR3 length: 15; D gene: NA; V gene: TRBV10-3; J gene: TRBJ2-7; CDR3 protein: CAISEWPAGSYEQYF; CDR3 DNA: TGTGCCATCAGTGAGTGGCCAGCGGGTTCCTACGAGCAGTACTTC
clone size: NA; CDR3 length: 13; D gene: NA; V gene: TRBV29-1; J gene: TRBJ1-1; CDR3 protein: CSVEVGSPYEAFF; CDR3 DNA: TGCAGCGTTGAAGTCGGATCGCCCTATGAAGCTTTCTTT
clone size: once; CDR3 length: 11; D gene: NA; V gene: TRBV29-1; J gene: TRBJ1-2; CDR3 protein: CSVDSALGYTF; CDR3 DNA: TGCAGCGTTGACAGCGCCCTAGGCTACACCTTC
clone size: NA; CDR3 length: 15; D gene: TRBD1; V gene: TRBV7-9; J gene: TRBJ2-7; CDR3 protein: CASSLTGTAFYEQYF; CDR3 DNA: TGTGCCAGCAGCTTGACCGGGACAGCCTTCTACGAGCAGTACTTC
clone size: NA; CDR3 length: 15; D gene: NA; V gene: TRBV9; J gene: TRBJ1-1; CDR3 protein: CASSPWTAPNTEAFF; CDR3 DNA: TGTGCCAGCAGCCCTTGGACAGCGCCAAACACTGAAGCTTTCTTT
clone size: NA; CDR3 length: 17; D gene: TRBD2; V gene: TRBV11-2; J gene: TRBJ2-1; CDR3 protein: CASSPRLAGRSYNEQFF; CDR3 DNA: TGTGCCAGCAGCCCTCGACTAGCGGGACGCTCCTACAATGAGCAGTTCTTC
clone size: NA; CDR3 length: 16; D gene: TRBD2; V gene: TRBV9; J gene: TRBJ2-1; CDR3 protein: CASTPSGSGSYNEQFF; CDR3 DNA: TGTGCCAGCACCCCTAGCGGGAGCGGCTCCTACAATGAGCAGTTCTTC
clone size: NA; CDR3 length: 18; D gene: TRBD2; V gene: TRBV27; J gene: TRBJ2-7; CDR3 protein: CASSLRSGSSPEAHEQYF; CDR3 DNA: TGTGCCAGCAGTCTGCGCAGCGGGAGTTCCCCGGAGGCACACGAGCAGTACTTC
clone size: NA; CDR3 length: 15; D gene: NA; V gene: TRBV28; J gene: TRBJ1-1; CDR3 protein: CASSLNGGEGTEAFF; CDR3 DNA: TGTGCCAGCAGTTTAAACGGGGGAGAAGGGACTGAAGCTTTCTTT
clone size: NA; CDR3 length: 11; D gene: NA; V gene: TRBV6-1; J gene: TRBJ2-2; CDR3 protein: CASSEFGELFF; CDR3 DNA: TGTGCCAGCAGTGAATTCGGGGAGCTGTTTTTT
clone size: once; CDR3 length: 13; D gene: NA; V gene: TRBV6-1; J gene: TRBJ2-7; CDR3 protein: CASSPGLDYEQYF; CDR3 DNA: TGTGCCAGCAGTCCCGGGCTGGACTACGAGCAGTACTTC
clone size: once; CDR3 length: 20; D gene: TRBD2; V gene: TRBV13; J gene: TRBJ2-3; CDR3 protein: CASSPRGLAGEHTSTDTQYF; CDR3 DNA: TGTGCCAGCAGCCCGAGAGGACTAGCGGGAGAGCACACTAGCACAGATACGCAGTATTTT
clone size: NA; CDR3 length: 14; D gene: TRBD1; V gene: TRBV5-6; J gene: TRBJ2-1; CDR3 protein: CASGRDRDMAEQFF; CDR3 DNA: TGTGCCAGCGGAAGGGACAGAGATATGGCTGAGCAGTTCTTC